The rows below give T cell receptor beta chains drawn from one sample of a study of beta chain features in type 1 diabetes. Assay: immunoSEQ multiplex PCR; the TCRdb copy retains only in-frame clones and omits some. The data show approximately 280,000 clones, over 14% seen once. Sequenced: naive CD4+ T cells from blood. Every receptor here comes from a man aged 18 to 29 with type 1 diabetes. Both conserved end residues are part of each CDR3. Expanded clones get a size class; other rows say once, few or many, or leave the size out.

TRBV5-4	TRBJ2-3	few	CASSPPSGATDTQYF
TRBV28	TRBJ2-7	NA	CASSPLTGWIRGYF
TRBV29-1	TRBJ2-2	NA	CSGGSGQGAAGELFF
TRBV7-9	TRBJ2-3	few	CASSMGLAGVGYADTQYF
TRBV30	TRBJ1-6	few	CAWSRAGNSPLHF
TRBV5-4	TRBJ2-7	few	CASSEASGAYEQYF
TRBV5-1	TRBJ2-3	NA	CASGRATAADTQYF
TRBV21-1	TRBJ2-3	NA	CASRASGSSTDTQYF
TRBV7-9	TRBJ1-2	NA	CASSLGQGAHTF
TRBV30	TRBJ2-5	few	CAWSSGGVGFQGAQYF
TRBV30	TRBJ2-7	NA	CAWSVGARTYEQYF
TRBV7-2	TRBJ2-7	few	CASRPGGVNEQYF
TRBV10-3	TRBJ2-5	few	CAISARSRTSGEETQYF
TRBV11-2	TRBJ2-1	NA	CASSLGFRGRAPYEQFF
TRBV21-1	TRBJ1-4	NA	CASSRRQPRVEKLFF
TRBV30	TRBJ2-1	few	CAWSILAGQSYNEQFF
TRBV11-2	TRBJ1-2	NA	CASSLDRLALTF
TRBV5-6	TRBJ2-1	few	CASSLDRAYNEQFF
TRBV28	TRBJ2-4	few	CASSLSGRVKNIQYF
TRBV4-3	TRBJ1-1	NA	CASSQARGVNTEAFF